The 30 T cell receptor beta chains presented below share a single source sample, sequenced in a study of CD8 T cells in Susac syndrome. RNA, at about 0.45 to 1 ug, was reverse transcribed with random hexamers. TCRdb called the immunoSEQ multiplex PCR reads again in MiXCR, with one record for every CDR3 protein. This table holds around 70,000 distinct CDR3 sequences, about 94% found once. The sample comprised CD8+ T cells from PBMCs. The source is a human donor with multiple sclerosis.

V gene TRBV13 combines with J gene TRBJ1-4; 9 nucleotides agree with TRBD1. This CDR3 region has 15 residues. V lost 1 base, J lost 8 bases, and 5 bases stayed unmatched. Germline V lookup: CDR1 PRHDT, CDR2 FYEKMQ (reference sequence). For the CDR3, the DNA is TGTGCCAGCAGCTTAGCCACAGGGGGCACGGAAAAACTGTTTTTT. This codes for CASSLATGGTEKLFF.

The chain joins TRBV4-1 to TRBJ2-1; D is unclear. V lost 0 bases and J lost 4, with 13 bases in between. Germline lookup yields CDR1 MGHRA and CDR2 YSYEKL. The CDR3 is made up of 16 amino acids. The chain's CDR3 is CASSQDFIGSYNEQFF. In DNA form, the CDR3 reads TGCGCCAGCAGCCAAGACTTTATCGGCAGTTACAATGAGCAGTTCTTC.

This clonotype was seen once. V gene TRBV5-4 combines with J gene TRBJ2-5, with D perhaps TRBD2 (6 bases). V lost 6 bases to trimming and J lost 4 bases, with 16 bases between them. Germline CDR1 and CDR2: SGHNT and YYREEE (reference sequence). The length of the CDR3 is 14 residues. Here the CDR3 reads CASTRRGDSETQYF. DNA of the CDR3: TGTGCCAGCACTCGCCGAGGGGACTCAGAGACCCAGTACTTC.

The rearrangement joins TRBV4-3 to TRBJ2-3, with D unresolved. The germline V gene encodes CDR1 LGHNA and CDR2 YSLEER. The CDR3 loop spans 16 amino acids. V dropped 0 bases and J dropped 2 bases, with 12 bases sitting between them. CDR3 sequence: CASSQDLTGYTDTQYF. CDR3 bases: TGCGCCAGCAGCCAAGACCTGACTGGATACACAGATACGCAGTATTTT.

The chain combines TRBV9 with TRBJ1-1, with TRBD1 as a possible D gene (5 bases). Trimming removed 0 bases at V and 2 bases at J, with 8 bases between. The V gene's germline CDR1 is SGDLS and CDR2 YYNGEE. The CDR3 is 14 amino acids. The CDR3 is CASSVEGANTEAFF. The CDR3 nucleotides read TGTGCCAGCAGCGTAGAAGGGGCCAACACTGAAGCTTTCTTT.

The genes are TRBV24-1 and TRBJ2-1; D gene unclear. CDR3 length: 12 residues. In germline, CDR1 is KGHDR, CDR2 SFDVKD. Trimming shortened V by 4 bases and J by 5 bases, and 5 bases separated the two germline ends. CDR3 sequence (DNA): TGTGCCACCAGTGACCGTAACAATGAGCAGTTCTTC. Its protein is CATSDRNNEQFF.

The chain couples TRBV23-1 to TRBJ2-7; D assignment may be TRBD1 or TRBD2 (5 bases each). TRBV23-1 is placed among ORFs of uncertain function. The CDR3 loop spans 16 amino acids. Trimming took 3 bases from V and 3 from J, leaving 18 bases between them. The CDR3 sequence: CASSHRGVRSSYEQYF. The CDR3 nucleotides read TGCGCCAGCAGTCATCGGGGCGTTAGAAGCAGCTACGAGCAGTACTTC.

The chain combines TRBV20-1 with TRBJ1-5, with D uncertain. The CDR3 sequence is 14 residues long. Trimming removed 6 bases from V and 0 bases from J, with 12 bases in between. Germline V CDR1 and CDR2: DFQATT, SNEGSKA (reference sequence). In DNA, the CDR3 is TGCAGTGCCCCCCGCAGCGATAGCAATCAGCCCCAGCATTTT. Encoded protein: CSAPRSDSNQPQHF.

V gene TRBV2 combines with J gene TRBJ2-1, with 7 bases matching TRBD2. Germline trimming cut 6 bases from V and 6 bases from J; bases unmatched to any gene: 11. Germline V gene sequence: CDR1 SNHLY, CDR2 FYNNEI. The CDR3 has 15 residues. The CDR3 DNA reads as TGTGCCAGCAGCGCCCCTAGCGGTGGGGGCAATGAGCAGTTCTTC. It encodes CASSAPSGGGNEQFF.

CDR3 nucleotides: TGTGCCAGCAGCTGGTATCTAGCGACTGACTCCTACGAGCAGTACTTC. This encodes CASSWYLATDSYEQYF. The V gene is TRBV7-9, the J gene TRBJ2-7, with D possibly TRBD2 on 6 matching bases. CDR3 length: 16 amino acids. The V gene lost 4 bases and the J gene lost 0 bases, with 16 bases spanning the gap. Germline-derived CDR1 and CDR2 are SEHNR and FQNEAQ (reference sequence).

The chain links TRBV4-1 to TRBJ2-7; TRBD1 is a possible D gene (5 bases). Between the trimmed V and J ends, which lost 3 bases and 6 bases, there was a span of 12 bases. Per the germline V gene, CDR1 is MGHRA and CDR2 is YSYEKL. This CDR3 spans 13 amino acids. In nucleotides, the CDR3 is TGCGCCAGCAGCCATGCTGGGGCAGGCGAGCAGTACTTC. It yields the protein CASSHAGAGEQYF.

The chain couples TRBV9 to TRBJ1-1; possible D gene TRBD1, 5 bases. Looked up from germline, CDR1 is SGDLS and CDR2 is YYNGEE. Trimming pared 0 bases from V and 0 bases from J, leaving 9 bases between. The CDR3 contains 15 residues. CDR3 protein: CASSVVGTMNTEAFF. CDR3 nucleotides: TGTGCCAGCAGCGTAGTGGGGACTATGAACACTGAAGCTTTCTTT.

The chain recombines TRBV24-1 with TRBJ2-7, with D hard to call. The germline V and J ends were trimmed by 4 bases and 6 bases, with 15 bases remaining between them. Germline CDR1 reads KGHDR; CDR2 reads SFDVKD. CDR3 length equals 14 residues. CDR3 bases: TGTGCCACCAGTGAAAAGACACGGCCGGTCGAGCAGTACTTC. This translates into CATSEKTRPVEQYF.

The chain couples TRBV2 to TRBJ2-7, with 9 bases fitting TRBD2. The ends lost 2 bases at V and 2 bases at J; junction bases unmatched: 4. Germline V lookup: CDR1 SNHLY, CDR2 FYNNEI. The CDR3 has 15 amino acids. CDR3: CASSEWREGAYEQYF. The CDR3 DNA reads TGTGCCAGCAGTGAATGGCGGGAGGGAGCCTACGAGCAGTACTTC. The full variable domain, in which reference TRBV2 and TRBJ2-7 provide the parts outside the CDR3, is EPEVTQTPSHQVTQMGQEVILRCVPISNHLYFYWYRQILGQKVEFLVSFYNNEISEKSEIFDDQFSVERPDGSNFTLKIRSTKLEDSAMYFCASSEWREGAYEQYFGPGTRLTVT.

The rearrangement uses TRBV15 and TRBJ1-2; D may be TRBD1 (6 bases). The V and J ends lost 3 bases and 6 bases respectively, with 8 bases between them. The CDR3 has 12 amino acids. Per germline, CDR1 LNHNV and CDR2 YYDKDF (reference sequence). The CDR3 protein is CATSSYRDGYTF. The CDR3 region has the DNA TGTGCCACCAGCAGCTACAGGGATGGCTACACCTTC.

This sequence joins TRBV12-3 or TRBV12-4 and TRBJ2-3; 7 bases are a match to TRBD2. V lost 6 bases, J lost 4 bases, and 13 bases stayed unmatched. The CDR3 is 16 residues long. DNA of the CDR3: TGTGCCAGCAGCTGGATCGGGACTATCAGTCCAGATACGCAGTATTTT. This sequence encodes CASSWIGTISPDTQYF.

This chain connects TRBV6-5 to TRBJ1-1, with 7 bases fitting TRBD1. The germline V gene has CDR1 MNHEY and CDR2 SVGAGI. The CDR3 sequence is 14 residues long. V gave up 2 bases and J gave up 6 bases; unmatched junction bases: 6. CDR3 amino acids: CASSYHDRDPEAFF. CDR3 nucleotides: TGTGCCAGCAGTTACCACGACAGGGACCCTGAAGCTTTCTTT.

The CDR3 region is CSARSQRLSYNEQFF. CDR3 coding DNA: TGCAGTGCGAGATCACAGAGACTCTCCTACAATGAGCAGTTCTTC. The chain carries TRBV20-1 and TRBJ2-1; D unresolved. Germline V gene data show CDR1 as DFQATT and CDR2 as SNEGSKA (reference sequence). This CDR3 has 15 amino acids. V lost 6 bases and J 0 bases, leaving 15 bases between the germline ends.

J is TRBJ2-7 and V is TRBV15; 8 bases line up with TRBD2. The CDR3 has 15 residues. V gave up 5 bases and J gave up 2 bases; unmatched junction bases: 8. The germline V gene encodes CDR1 LNHNV and CDR2 YYDKDF (reference sequence). CDR3 DNA sequence: TGTGCCACCAGCCCCCGCACTAGCGGAACCTACGAGCAGTACTTC. Amino acid sequence: CATSPRTSGTYEQYF.

The rearrangement links TRBV7-9 to TRBJ2-7; D ambiguous. Germline CDR1 is SEHNR and CDR2 is FQNEAQ (reference sequence). V dropped 5 bases and J dropped 3 bases, with 8 bases sitting between them. CDR3 length equals 12 residues. The CDR3 sequence: CASSLENYEQYF. The DNA of the CDR3 is TGTGCCAGCAGCCTGGAGAACTACGAGCAGTACTTC. The full variable domain, in which reference TRBV7-9 and TRBJ2-7 provide the parts outside the CDR3, is DTGVSQNPRHKITKRGQNVTFRCDPISEHNRLYWYRQTLGQGPEFLTYFQNEAQLEKSRLLSDRFSAERPKGSFSTLEIQRTEQGDSAMYLCASSLENYEQYFGPGTRLTVT.

The V gene is TRBV7-2, the J gene TRBJ2-2, with 14 positions matching TRBD2. Trimming cost V 5 bases and J 4 bases; bases outside gene matches: 12. This CDR3 comprises 19 residues. Germline CDR1 and CDR2: SGHTA and FQGNSA. The CDR3 region has the DNA TGTGCCAGCAGCCTAACGACTAGCGGGAGGGCCGTGGGCACCGGGGAGCTGTTTTTT. Its protein is CASSLTTSGRAVGTGELFF.

The chain uses TRBV12-3 or TRBV12-4 and TRBJ1-5; D ambiguous. V was clipped by 5 bases and J by 2 bases, with 10 bases between them. The CDR3 runs 14 residues. CDR3 coding DNA: TGTGCCAGCAGTCCATGGGGAGGCAATCAGCCCCAGCATTTT. Translating it yields CASSPWGGNQPQHF.

This chain uses TRBV4-3 with TRBJ1-4, with TRBD1 matching 8 bases. Losses at the gene ends were 3 bases for V and 0 bases for J; bases not matched to a gene: 6. Looked up from germline, CDR1 is LGHNA and CDR2 is YSLEER. CDR3 length: 17 residues. The CDR3 region has the DNA TGCGCCAGCAGCCAGGACCGGACAGGGCCAACTAATGAAAAACTGTTTTTT. It translates to CASSQDRTGPTNEKLFF.

The sample holds one count of this clonotype. The V call is TRBV27, the J call TRBJ1-5, with D possibly being TRBD1 (5 bases). Germline-derived CDR1 and CDR2 are MNHEY and SMNVEV (reference sequence). This CDR3 is built from 15 residues. The germline V and J ends were trimmed by 6 bases and 1 base, with 13 bases remaining between them. CDR3 residues: CASSRTGDSNQPQHF. In DNA, the CDR3 is TGTGCCAGCAGCCGAACGGGGGACAGCAATCAGCCCCAGCATTTT.

V gene TRBV2 combines with J gene TRBJ2-2; 8 nucleotides line up with TRBD2. The CDR3 sequence is 16 residues long. The V gene's germline CDR1 is SNHLY and CDR2 FYNNEI. With V trimmed by 7 bases and J by 4 bases, 11 bases remained unmatched. The CDR3 DNA sequence: TGTGCCAGCAACCTCTCGCCAGCGGGAGCCACCGGGGAGCTGTTTTTT. It is translated as CASNLSPAGATGELFF.

The chain employs TRBV12-3 or TRBV12-4 and TRBJ2-6, with a tentative D call TRBD1 (5 bases). The CDR3 has 17 residues. Trimming cost V 3 bases and J 0 bases, with 12 bases left between them. The CDR3, as DNA: TGTGCCAGCAGTTTCGAGACAGCCATCTCTGGGGCCAACGTCCTGACTTTC. Its translation is CASSFETAISGANVLTF.

J is TRBJ2-5 and V is TRBV6-2 or TRBV6-3; D is undetermined. Per germline, CDR1 MNHEY and CDR2 SVGEGT. This CDR3 region has 12 residues. Trimming removed 0 bases at V and 5 bases at J, with 4 bases between. The CDR3 here is CASSYSHETQYF. The CDR3 region has the DNA TGTGCCAGCAGTTACTCACATGAGACCCAGTACTTC.

This clonotype appeared a single time. This sequence joins TRBV30 and TRBJ2-7, with 10 nucleotides matching TRBD1. Germline loops: CDR1 GTSNPN, CDR2 SVGIG (reference sequence). With 1 base clipped from V and 6 bases from J, the junction kept 6 bases outside the gene matches. CDR3 length: 14 amino acids. The CDR3, as DNA: TGTGCCTGGAGTGCGGGACAGGGGATCCCCGAGCAGTACTTC. This translates into CAWSAGQGIPEQYF. The whole variable domain, filled in from reference TRBV30 and TRBJ2-7, reads SQTIHQWPATLVQPVGSPLSLECTVEGTSNPNLYWYRQAAGRGLQLLFYSVGIGQISSEVPQNLSASRPQDRQFILSSKKLLLSDSGFYLCAWSAGQGIPEQYFGPGTRLTVT.

As concerns this clonotype: Because the CDR3's place on the DNA is in doubt, the DNA is left out and the CDR3 is given as listed by TCRdb. The V gene is TRBV20-1, the J gene TRBJ1-5; the table calls TRBD1, which could not be checked here. The V gene's germline CDR1 is DFQATT and CDR2 SNEGSKA (reference sequence). The CDR3 has 16 amino acids, counting both end residues. CDR3 loop: CSARDYLLEKGQPQHF.

The J gene is TRBJ2-7, the V gene TRBV7-9; TRBD2 matches 8 bases. This CDR3 has 15 amino acids. CDR1 and CDR2 (germline): SEHNR, FQNEAQ (reference sequence). J was trimmed by 5 bases and V by 5 bases; bases with no gene match: 11. CDR3 DNA: TGTGCCAGCAGCCACCCGGGACTAGGGGCGCACGAGCAGTACTTC. Amino acid sequence: CASSHPGLGAHEQYF.